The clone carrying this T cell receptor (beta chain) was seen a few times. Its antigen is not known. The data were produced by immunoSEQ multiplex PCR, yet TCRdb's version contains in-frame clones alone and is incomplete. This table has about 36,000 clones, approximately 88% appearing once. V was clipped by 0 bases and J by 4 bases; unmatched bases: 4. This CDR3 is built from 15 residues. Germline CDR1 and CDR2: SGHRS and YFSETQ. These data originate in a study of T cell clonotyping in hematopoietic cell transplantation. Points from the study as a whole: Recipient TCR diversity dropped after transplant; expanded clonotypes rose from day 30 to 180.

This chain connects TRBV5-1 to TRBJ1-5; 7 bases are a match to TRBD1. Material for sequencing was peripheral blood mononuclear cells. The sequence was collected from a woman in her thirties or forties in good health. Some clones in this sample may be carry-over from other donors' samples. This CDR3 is CASSLAGQRNQPQHF. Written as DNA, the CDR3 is TGCGCCAGCAGCTTGGCGGGACAGCGAAATCAGCCCCAGCATTTT. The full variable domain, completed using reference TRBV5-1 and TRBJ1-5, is KAGVTQTPRYLIKTRGQQVTLSCSPISGHRSVSWYQQTPGQGLQFLFEYFSETQRNKGNFPGRFSGRQFSNSRSEMNVSTLELGDSALYLCASSLAGQRNQPQHFGDGTRLSIL.